The 12 T cell receptor beta chains given below trace back to one sample, sequenced in a study of tumor-infiltrating lymphocytes in oesophageal squamous cell carcinoma. TCRdb itself ran the PCR reads through MiXCR, one entry per CDR3 protein. The table records 15,000 to 20,000 distinct CDR3 sequences, 40% to 45% of them present only once. Sequences were obtained from blood. The receptors stem from a female donor with esophageal squamous cell carcinoma.

With respect to this clonotype: A much larger clone differs from this one at a single base, so this may be a read error. The chain is built from TRBV7-2 and TRBJ2-5; D uncertain. The germline V gene has CDR1 SGHTA and CDR2 FQGNSA. The CDR3 has 16 residues. V was clipped by 5 bases and J by 11 bases, with 27 bases between them. As DNA, the CDR3 is TGTGCCAGCAGCCCCCCCGTCACTCGCCTGTACAATGAGCAGTACTTC. Its translation is CASSPPVTRLYNEQYF. The full variable domain, rest sourced from reference TRBV7-2 and TRBJ2-5, is GAGVSQSPSNKVTEKGKDVELRCDPISGHTALYWYRQSLGQGLEFLIYFQGNSAPDKSGLPSDRFSAERTGGSVSTLTIQRTQQEDSAVYLCASSPPVTRLYNEQYFGPGTRLLVL.

This chain connects TRBV20-1 to TRBJ2-6; 10 positions agree with TRBD1. The J call is in doubt because the DNA end fits TRBJ1-2 better. Germline V gene sequence: CDR1 DFQATT, CDR2 SNEGSKA (reference sequence). CDR3 length: 16 amino acids. Here the CDR3 DNA reads TGCAGTGCTGGGCGACGAGACAGGGGGCTCGGCTATGGCTACACCTTC. Its protein is CSAGRRDRGLGYGYTF.

This sequence joins TRBV7-9 and TRBJ1-1, with a tentative D call TRBD1 (6 bases). Germline-derived CDR1 and CDR2 are SEHNR and FQNEAQ (reference sequence). V shed 5 bases and J shed 7 bases, with 14 bases lying between them. CDR3 length: 13 residues. CDR3 nucleotide sequence: TGTGCCAGCAGCCTGGACAGTCTTCGTGAAGCTTTCTTT. Translating it yields CASSLDSLREAFF.

The chain combines TRBV7-9 with TRBJ2-1; 8 bases map to TRBD1. The DNA end favors TRBJ2-7, so the J call may be wrong. There are 13 residues in the CDR3. In germline, CDR1 is SEHNR, CDR2 FQNEAQ (reference sequence). CDR3 sequence (DNA): TGTGCCAGCTGCTGGGACAGGCCGTACGAGCAGTACTTC. It codes for CASCWDRPYEQYF.

The sample holds a few counts of this clonotype. V usage is TRBV12-3 or TRBV12-4 and J usage is TRBJ2-1; 8 bases are shared with TRBD1. Losses at the gene ends were 3 bases for V and 0 bases for J; bases not matched to a gene: 1. This CDR3 is 15 amino acids long. CDR3 nucleotides: TGTGCCAGCAGTTTCGACAGGGGCTCCTACAATGAGCAGTTCTTC. Protein sequence: CASSFDRGSYNEQFF.

This chain connects TRBV28 to TRBJ2-4, with 13 bases that match TRBD2. The J call may not be correct, given that the DNA end is closer to TRBJ2-5. The CDR3 runs to 17 residues. Germline CDR1 MDHEN, CDR2 SYDVKM. Here the CDR3 DNA reads TGTGCCAGCAGTTCCGGACTAGCGGGAGCGAGGGGAGAGACCCAGTACTTC. This codes for CASSSGLAGARGETQYF.

The V call is TRBV7-8, the J call TRBJ2-1, with TRBD1 matching 7 bases. The J call may not be correct, given that the DNA end is closer to TRBJ2-5. This CDR3 spans 14 amino acids. The germline V gene encodes CDR1 SGHVS and CDR2 FQNEAQ. DNA of the CDR3: TGTGCCAGCAGCTTAGGGACAGGACTCGAGACCCAGTACTTC. Translation: CASSLGTGLETQYF.

The rearrangement uses TRBV7-9 and TRBJ2-5; the match to TRBD2 covers 13 bases. CDR1 SEHNR and CDR2 FQNEAQ come from the germline V gene (reference sequence). V lost 5 bases to trimming and J lost 4 bases; unmatched junction nucleotides: 13. The CDR3 sequence is 18 residues long. This CDR3 reads CASSPGPGLAGDRETQYF. As DNA, the CDR3 is TGTGCCAGCAGCCCCGGGCCTGGACTAGCGGGAGACCGAGAGACCCAGTACTTC.

This clonotype came up a few times. This chain uses TRBV7-6 with TRBJ2-1; 7 bases are shared with TRBD2. Trimming cost V 4 bases and J 3 bases; bases outside gene matches: 3. The germline CDR1 and CDR2 sequences are SGHVS and FNYEAQ. The length of the CDR3 is 14 residues. The CDR3: CASSSRGNYNEQFF. The CDR3 DNA sequence: TGTGCCAGCAGCTCGCGGGGGAACTACAATGAGCAGTTCTTC.

The chain has TRBV6-6 and TRBJ2-1, with 7 bases that match TRBD2. Germline V gives CDR1 MNHNY, CDR2 SVGAGI (reference sequence). The CDR3 totals 14 residues. V was clipped by 7 bases and J by 5 bases; unmatched bases: 8. CDR3 sequence reads: CASNPSGTNNEQFF. The DNA of the CDR3 is TGTGCCAGCAATCCTAGCGGAACAAACAATGAGCAGTTCTTC.

This clonotype was detected once. This chain joins TRBV7-9 and TRBJ1-6, with TRBD1 matching over 7 bases. Losses at the gene ends were 0 bases for V and 10 bases for J; bases not matched to a gene: 9. This CDR3 comprises 16 residues. The germline V gene has CDR1 SEHNR and CDR2 FQNEAQ (reference sequence). CDR3 nucleotide sequence: TGTGCCAGCAGCTTAGCTCCGACAGGGCCCAACTCACCCCTCCACTTT. This gives the protein CASSLAPTGPNSPLHF.

This clonotype has more than one count but fewer than ten. The CDR3 nucleotides are TGTGCCAGCAGCTCCGGGACTAGCGGGAGTTACGAGCAGTACTTC. It translates to CASSSGTSGSYEQYF. The rearrangement uses TRBV6-1 and TRBJ2-7, with TRBD2 matching over 14 bases. Germline CDR1 is MNHNS and CDR2 is SASEGT. This CDR3 contains 15 residues. Unmatched junction bases numbered 5, after V lost 6 bases and J lost 4 bases.